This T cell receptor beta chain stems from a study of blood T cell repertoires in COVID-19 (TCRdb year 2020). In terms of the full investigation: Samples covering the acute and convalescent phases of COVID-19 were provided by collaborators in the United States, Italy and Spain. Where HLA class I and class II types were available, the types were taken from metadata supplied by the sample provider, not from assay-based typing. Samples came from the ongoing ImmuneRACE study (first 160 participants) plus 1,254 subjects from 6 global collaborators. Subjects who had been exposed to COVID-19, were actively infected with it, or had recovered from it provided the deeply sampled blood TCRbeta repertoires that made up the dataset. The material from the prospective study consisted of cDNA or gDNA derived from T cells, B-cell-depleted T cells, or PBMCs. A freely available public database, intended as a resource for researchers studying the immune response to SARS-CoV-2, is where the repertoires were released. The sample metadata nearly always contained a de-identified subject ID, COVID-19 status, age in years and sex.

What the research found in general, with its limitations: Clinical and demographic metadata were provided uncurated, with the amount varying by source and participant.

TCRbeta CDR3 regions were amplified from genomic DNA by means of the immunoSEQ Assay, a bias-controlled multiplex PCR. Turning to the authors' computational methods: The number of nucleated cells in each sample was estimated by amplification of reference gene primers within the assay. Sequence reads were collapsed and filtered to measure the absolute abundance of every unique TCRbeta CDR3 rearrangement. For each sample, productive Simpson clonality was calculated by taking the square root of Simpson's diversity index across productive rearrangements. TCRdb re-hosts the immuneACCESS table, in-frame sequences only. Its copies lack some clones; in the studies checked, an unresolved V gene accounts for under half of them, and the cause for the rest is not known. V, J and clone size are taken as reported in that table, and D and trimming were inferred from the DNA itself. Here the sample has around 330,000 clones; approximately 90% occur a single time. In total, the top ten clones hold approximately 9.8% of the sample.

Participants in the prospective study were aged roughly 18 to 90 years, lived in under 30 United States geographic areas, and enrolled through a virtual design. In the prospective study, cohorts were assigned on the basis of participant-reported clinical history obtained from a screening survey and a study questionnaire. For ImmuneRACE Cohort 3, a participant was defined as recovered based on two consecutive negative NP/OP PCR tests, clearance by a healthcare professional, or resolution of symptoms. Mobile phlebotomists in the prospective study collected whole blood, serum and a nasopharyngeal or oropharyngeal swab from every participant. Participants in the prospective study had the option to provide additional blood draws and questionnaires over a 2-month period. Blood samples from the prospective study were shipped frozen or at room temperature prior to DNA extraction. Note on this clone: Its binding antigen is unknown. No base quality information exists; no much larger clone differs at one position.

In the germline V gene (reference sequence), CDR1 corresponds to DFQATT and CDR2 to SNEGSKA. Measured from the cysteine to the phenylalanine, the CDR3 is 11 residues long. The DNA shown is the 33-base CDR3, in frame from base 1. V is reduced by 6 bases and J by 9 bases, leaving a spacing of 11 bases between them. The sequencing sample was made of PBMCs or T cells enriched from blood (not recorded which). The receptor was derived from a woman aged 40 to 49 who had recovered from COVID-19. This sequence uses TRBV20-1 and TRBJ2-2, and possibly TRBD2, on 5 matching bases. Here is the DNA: TGCAGTGCGCAGACTAATCGGGAGCTGTTTTTT. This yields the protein CSAQTNRELFF.